This T cell receptor (beta chain) derives from a study of blood T cell repertoires in COVID-19. Profiled with immunoSEQ multiplex PCR; TCRdb holds only in-frame clones, not every one. The sample includes fewer than 180,000 clones, about nine tenths of them seen just once. The specimen was peripheral blood. This TCR was sampled from a woman in her fifties or sixties with active or convalescent COVID-19.

The CDR3 sequence is CASGLSYQPQHF. In nucleotides, the CDR3 is TGTGCTAGTGGTTTGTCCTATCAGCCCCAGCATTTT. This rearrangement joins TRBV12-5 to TRBJ1-5; D gene ambiguous. The CDR3 consists of 12 residues. The ends were cut back, 2 bases at V and 5 bases at J, with 4 bases in the middle. Germline V gene sequence: CDR1 LGHNT, CDR2 FRNRAP.